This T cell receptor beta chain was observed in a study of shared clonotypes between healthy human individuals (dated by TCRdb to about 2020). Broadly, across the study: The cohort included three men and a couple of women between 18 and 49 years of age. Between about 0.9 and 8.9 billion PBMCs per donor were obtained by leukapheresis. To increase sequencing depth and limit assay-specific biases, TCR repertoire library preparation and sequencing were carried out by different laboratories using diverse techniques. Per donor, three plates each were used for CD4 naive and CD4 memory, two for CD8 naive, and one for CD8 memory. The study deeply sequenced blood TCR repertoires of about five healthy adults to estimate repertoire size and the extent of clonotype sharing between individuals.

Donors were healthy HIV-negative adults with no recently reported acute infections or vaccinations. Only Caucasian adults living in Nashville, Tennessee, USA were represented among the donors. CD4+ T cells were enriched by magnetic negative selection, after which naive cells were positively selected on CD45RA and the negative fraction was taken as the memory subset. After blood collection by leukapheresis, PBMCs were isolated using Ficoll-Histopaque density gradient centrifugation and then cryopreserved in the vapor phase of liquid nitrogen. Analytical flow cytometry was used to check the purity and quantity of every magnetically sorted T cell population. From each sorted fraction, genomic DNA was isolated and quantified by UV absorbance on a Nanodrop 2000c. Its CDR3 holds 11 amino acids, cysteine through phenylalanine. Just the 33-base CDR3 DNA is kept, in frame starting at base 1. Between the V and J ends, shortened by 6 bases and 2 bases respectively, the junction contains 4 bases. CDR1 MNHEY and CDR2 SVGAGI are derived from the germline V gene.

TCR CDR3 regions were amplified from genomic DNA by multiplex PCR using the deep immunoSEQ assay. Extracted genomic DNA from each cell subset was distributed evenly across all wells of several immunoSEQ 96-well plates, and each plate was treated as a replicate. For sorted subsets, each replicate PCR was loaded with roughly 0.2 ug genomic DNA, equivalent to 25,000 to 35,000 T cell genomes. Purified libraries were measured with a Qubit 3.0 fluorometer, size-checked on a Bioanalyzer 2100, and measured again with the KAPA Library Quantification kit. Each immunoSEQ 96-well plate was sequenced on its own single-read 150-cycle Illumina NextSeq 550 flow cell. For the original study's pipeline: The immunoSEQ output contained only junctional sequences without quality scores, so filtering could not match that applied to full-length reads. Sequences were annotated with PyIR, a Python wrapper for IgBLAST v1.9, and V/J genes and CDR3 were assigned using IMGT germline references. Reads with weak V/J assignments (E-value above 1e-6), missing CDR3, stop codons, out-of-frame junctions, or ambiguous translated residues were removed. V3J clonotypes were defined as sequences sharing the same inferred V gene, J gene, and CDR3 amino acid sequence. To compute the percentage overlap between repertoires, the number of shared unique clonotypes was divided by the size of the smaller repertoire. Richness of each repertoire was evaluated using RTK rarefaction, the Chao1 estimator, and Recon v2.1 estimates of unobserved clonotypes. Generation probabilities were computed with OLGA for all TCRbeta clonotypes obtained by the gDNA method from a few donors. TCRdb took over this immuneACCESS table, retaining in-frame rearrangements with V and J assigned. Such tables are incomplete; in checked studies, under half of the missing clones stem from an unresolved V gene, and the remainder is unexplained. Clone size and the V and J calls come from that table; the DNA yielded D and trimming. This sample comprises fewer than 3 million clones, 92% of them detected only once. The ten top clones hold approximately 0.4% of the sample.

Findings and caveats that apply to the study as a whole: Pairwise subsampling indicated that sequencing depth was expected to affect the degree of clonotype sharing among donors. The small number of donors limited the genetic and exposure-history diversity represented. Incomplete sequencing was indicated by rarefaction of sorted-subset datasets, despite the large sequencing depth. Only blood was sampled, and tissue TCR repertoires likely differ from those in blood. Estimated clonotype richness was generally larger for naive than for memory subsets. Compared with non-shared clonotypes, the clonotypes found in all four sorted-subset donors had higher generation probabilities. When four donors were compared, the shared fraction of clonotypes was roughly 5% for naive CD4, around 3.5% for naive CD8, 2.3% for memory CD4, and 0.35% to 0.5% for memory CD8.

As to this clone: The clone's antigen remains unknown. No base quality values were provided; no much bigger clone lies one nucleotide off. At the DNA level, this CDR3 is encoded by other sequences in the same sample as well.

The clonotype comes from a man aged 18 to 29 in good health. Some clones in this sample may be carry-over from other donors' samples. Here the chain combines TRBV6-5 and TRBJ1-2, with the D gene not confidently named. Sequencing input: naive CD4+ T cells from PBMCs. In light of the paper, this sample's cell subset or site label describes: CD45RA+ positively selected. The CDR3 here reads CASSGNYGYTF. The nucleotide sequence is TGTGCCAGCAGCGGAAACTATGGCTACACCTTC.